The rows below give T cell receptor beta chains drawn from one sample of a study of spatial heterogeneity in lung cancer. TCRdb re-derived calls from the 5' RACE reads in MiXCR, one entry per CDR3 protein. The sample has around 26,000 distinct CDR3 sequences, 6.9% seen once; the top ten hold roughly 13%. Sequencing used PBMCs, obtained at surgery. The receptors here all came from a male donor with early-stage non-small cell lung cancer. CDR3s include the opening cysteine and the closing phenylalanine or tryptophan. D genes are given only for firm matches. Rows may omit the clone size; those that give it use once, few, many or a size class.

len	d_gene	v_gene	j_gene	abundance	CDR3aa	CDR3nt
16	-	TRBV18	TRBJ2-3	many	CASSPRAQSSTDTQYF	TGTGCCAGCTCACCACGAGCACAGTCTAGCACAGATACGCAGTATTTT
15	-	TRBV28	TRBJ1-5	many	CASSSRRAVGQPQHF	TGTGCCAGCAGTTCCCGACGGGCTGTCGGGCAGCCCCAGCATTTT
15	TRBD1	TRBV7-6	TRBJ1-1	many	CASSSGQGSNTEAFF	TGTGCCAGCAGCTCTGGACAGGGATCGAACACTGAAGCTTTCTTT
15	TRBD1	TRBV13	TRBJ1-2	few	CASSGHGQETYGYTF	TGTGCCAGCAGCGGCCATGGACAGGAGACTTATGGCTACACCTTC
15	-	TRBV10-3	TRBJ1-4	-	CATAPGRGPNEKLFF	TGTGCCACCGCCCCCGGACGAGGGCCGAATGAAAAACTGTTTTTT
15	-	TRBV7-2	TRBJ2-5	many	CASSSRRAGAQTQYF	TGTGCCAGCAGCTCACGAAGGGCAGGGGCACAGACCCAGTACTTC
16	TRBD2	TRBV6-1	TRBJ2-1	many	CASRYSGLATYNEQFF	TGTGCCAGCAGGTATTCCGGACTAGCGACGTACAATGAGCAGTTCTTC
15	TRBD1	TRBV6-2/TRBV6-3	TRBJ2-2	few	CASSFSGQGSGELFF	TGTGCCAGCAGTTTTTCGGGACAGGGGTCCGGGGAGCTGTTTTTT
13	-	TRBV5-1	TRBJ2-3	many	CASGEPSTDTQYF	TGCGCCAGCGGGGAGCCTAGCACAGATACGCAGTATTTT
16	TRBD1	TRBV5-6	TRBJ1-5	many	CASSLGGQDRNQPQHF	TGTGCCAGCAGCTTGGGGGGACAGGATCGCAATCAGCCCCAGCATTTT
15	TRBD1	TRBV5-1	TRBJ1-2	many	CASSSSGTELYGYTF	TGCGCCAGCAGCTCTTCCGGGACAGAGCTATATGGCTACACCTTC
14	TRBD2	TRBV7-8	TRBJ2-1	many	CASSLERGTNEQFF	TGTGCCAGCAGCTTAGAGCGGGGGACCAATGAGCAGTTCTTC
16	-	TRBV4-1	TRBJ1-4	many	CASSQVYGSTNEKLFF	TGCGCCAGCAGCCAAGTGTACGGGTCAACTAATGAAAAACTGTTTTTT
14	TRBD1	TRBV20-1	TRBJ1-1	few	CSARGGQENTEAFF	TGCAGTGCTAGAGGTGGACAGGAGAACACTGAAGCTTTCTTT
15	-	TRBV6-5	TRBJ2-5	few	CASSPLANAVETQYF	TGTGCCAGCAGTCCCCTAGCGAACGCCGTCGAGACCCAGTACTTC
14	-	TRBV4-2	TRBJ1-1	few	CASSQQGFFPEAFF	TGTGCCAGCAGCCAACAGGGGTTTTTCCCTGAAGCTTTCTTT
13	TRBD2	TRBV12-3/TRBV12-4	TRBJ2-1	many	CASSPSSGGEQFF	TGTGCCAGCAGCCCTTCCTCGGGAGGTGAGCAGTTCTTC